The clone carrying this T cell receptor (beta chain) has just a few counts. These data originate in a study of human T cells and chemical hapten exposure. Germline-derived CDR1 and CDR2 are SGHVS and FQNEAQ. V was shortened by 1 base and J by 1 base, with 11 bases between the two germline ends. This CDR3 is 15 amino acids long. Stated time point: patch test 3, about 24 weeks after DPC sensitization. Treatment described: therapeutic diphenylcyclopropenone sensitization with weekly scalp DPC. Original handling: Samples held a median of around 100,000 TCRs, range roughly 20,000–750,000. TCRdb redid the calling of the RACE reads with MiXCR, one entry per CDR3 protein. The V and J calls were determined by TCRdb, not by the authors. The data show tens of thousands of distinct CDR3 sequences, with approximately 10% seen just once and roughly 1.5% held by the top ten.

The chain has TRBV7-8 and TRBJ2-7; maybe TRBD1 (6 bases). This material consisted of whole blood, taken in connection with sensitization to the hapten diphenylcyclopropenone (DPC). The sequence was collected from a woman aged 50 to 65 with alopecia areata. Some clones in this sample may be carry-over from other donors' samples. The CDR3: CASSLVQGFSYEQYF. The CDR3 DNA is TGTGCCAGCAGCTTAGTCCAGGGGTTTTCCTACGAGCAGTACTTC.